The T cell receptor beta chain described here comes from a study of technical replicates of blood from several donors. The assay was immunoSEQ multiplex PCR, and TCRdb's table has in-frame clones only and misses some. Of approximately 100,000 clones listed, around 96% are singletons. CDR3 size: 13 residues. V was clipped by 0 bases and J by 9 bases, with 10 bases between them. Germline lookup yields CDR1 SGDLS and CDR2 YYNGEE. The V call is TRBV9, the J call TRBJ1-5; D remains unclear. This receptor was identified in a human donor in good health. Material for sequencing was T cells isolated from PBMCs. Here the CDR3 DNA reads TGTGCCAGCAGCGTAGACAGCAAGAGGCCCCAGCATTTT. As protein: CASSVDSKRPQHF.